The 16 T cell receptor beta chains presented below share a single source sample, sequenced in a study of PD-1 blockade in mismatch repair-deficient tumors. Clones were sequenced by immunoSEQ multiplex PCR, and TCRdb holds only the in-frame ones, with some missing. The data contain approximately 79,000 clones, 80% to 90% of them seen just once; the ten biggest clones take up approximately 5%. The source was peripheral blood, collected 44 weeks after starting pembrolizumab. The receptors shown here come from an adult with mismatch repair-deficient cancer.

This sequence joins TRBV5-1 and TRBJ2-1; 7 bases align to TRBD2. This CDR3 is built from 17 residues. The V and J ends lost 4 bases and 3 bases, in that order; junction bases with no gene match: 13. The germline V gene encodes CDR1 SGHRS and CDR2 YFSETQ. The CDR3 DNA reads TGCGCCAGCAGCCCGGGATTGGCGGGAGATGTCTACAATGAGCAGTTCTTC. This translates into CASSPGLAGDVYNEQFF. The full variable domain, rest sourced from reference TRBV5-1 and TRBJ2-1, is KAGVTQTPRYLIKTRGQQVTLSCSPISGHRSVSWYQQTPGQGLQFLFEYFSETQRNKGNFPGRFSGRQFSNSRSEMNVSTLELGDSALYLCASSPGLAGDVYNEQFFGPGTRLTVL.

The chain joins TRBV6-1 to TRBJ1-1; D call uncertain. CDR1 is MNHNS, CDR2 SASEGT, per germline. Trimming shortened V by 2 bases and J by 8 bases, and 6 bases separated the two germline ends. CDR3 size: 11 residues. The CDR3 DNA sequence: TGTGCCAGCAGTGAAACAACCGAAGCTTTCTTT. This gives the protein CASSETTEAFF.

This sequence joins TRBV9 and TRBJ2-7; maybe TRBD1 (6 bases). Trimming stripped 5 bases from V and 0 bases from J, with 12 bases between. CDR1 SGDLS and CDR2 YYNGEE come from the germline V gene. This CDR3 is built from 14 residues. Written as DNA, the CDR3 is TGTGCCAGCAGAAGAACGGACAGCTCCTACGAGCAGTACTTC. Translation gives CASRRTDSSYEQYF.

The chain uses TRBV11-2 and TRBJ2-5; 10 bases are a match to TRBD1. The CDR3 is 15 amino acids. From germline, CDR1 is SGHAT and CDR2 FQNNGV. The V and J ends lost 0 bases and 7 bases, in that order; junction bases with no gene match: 5. CDR3 coding DNA: TGTGCCAGCAGCTTAGACGGGACAGGGGCTGGGACCCAGTACTTC. This gives the protein CASSLDGTGAGTQYF.

J is TRBJ2-2 and V is TRBV12-5; D is uncertain. The ends were cut back, 1 base at V and 4 bases at J, with 13 bases in the middle. This CDR3 contains 16 residues. Germline lookup yields CDR1 LGHNT and CDR2 FRNRAP. The CDR3 region has the DNA TGTGCTAGTGGTTTGGGAGTAGGGTTGGGCACCGGGGAGCTGTTTTTT. Protein product: CASGLGVGLGTGELFF.

The CDR3 region is CASSPGDSGNTIYF. The CDR3 nucleotides are TGTGCCAGCTCACCGGGGGACTCTGGAAACACCATATATTTT. The chain uses TRBV18 and TRBJ1-3; D might be TRBD1 (5 bases). This CDR3 has 14 amino acids. The germline V gene encodes CDR1 KGHSH and CDR2 LQKENI. The V and J ends lost 3 bases and 0 bases respectively, with 6 bases between them.

The chain uses TRBV27 and TRBJ2-7; 8 bases are shared with TRBD2. CDR3 length equals 15 residues. V trimming: 7 bases; J trimming: 0 bases; junction bases outside the gene matches: 8. Germline-derived CDR1 and CDR2 are MNHEY and SMNVEV (reference sequence). Here the CDR3 DNA reads TGTGCCAGCAAGGGAGTAAGCGGGAGCTCCTACGAGCAGTACTTC. It specifies CASKGVSGSSYEQYF.

This chain connects TRBV7-3 to TRBJ2-1; no definite D call. This CDR3 comprises 15 residues. V dropped 0 bases and J dropped 0 bases, with 6 bases sitting between them. Germline CDR1 is SGHTA and CDR2 is FQGTGA. The CDR3 sequence is CASSLTRASYNEQFF. The DNA of the CDR3 is TGTGCCAGCAGCTTAACTAGAGCCTCCTACAATGAGCAGTTCTTC.

V and J are TRBV28 and TRBJ1-1; D gene unclear. CDR1 is MDHEN, CDR2 SYDVKM, per germline. The CDR3 is 14 residues long. The V gene lost 6 bases and the J gene lost 1 base, with 12 bases spanning the gap. The CDR3 DNA follows: TGTGCCAGCAGCCCCGTCGTCGGGAACACTGAAGCTTTCTTT. Protein product: CASSPVVGNTEAFF. Variable domain in full (rest from reference TRBV28 and TRBJ1-1): DVKVTQSSRYLVKRTGEKVFLECVQDMDHENMFWYRQDPGLGLRLIYFSYDVKMKEKGDIPEGYSVSREKKERFSLILESASTNQTSMYLCASSPVVGNTEAFFGQGTRLTVV.

This clone was counted between two and nine times. V and J are TRBV13 and TRBJ2-5; weak D call: TRBD1 (5 bases). Germline-derived CDR1 and CDR2 are PRHDT and FYEKMQ (reference sequence). V was cut by 1 base and J by 4 bases, with 10 bases left in between. The CDR3 has 14 residues. The DNA for the CDR3 is TGTGCCAGCAGCTTAGCTAGGGGAAGAGAGACCCAGTACTTC. Protein: CASSLARGRETQYF. Together with reference TRBV13 and TRBJ2-5, the CDR3 gives the full variable domain: AAGVIQSPRHLIKEKRETATLKCYPIPRHDTVYWYQQGPGQDPQFLISFYEKMQSDKGSIPDRFSAQQFSDYHSELNMSSLELGDSALYFCASSLARGRETQYFGPGTRLLVL.

V gene TRBV9 combines with J gene TRBJ2-2, with D possibly being TRBD1 (6 bases). Germline V gene sequence: CDR1 SGDLS, CDR2 YYNGEE. This CDR3 is 14 amino acids long. V shed 0 bases and J shed 5 bases, with 8 bases lying between them. In nucleotides, the CDR3 is TGTGCCAGCAGCGTAGACAGGGTGACCGGGGAGCTGTTTTTT. Residues: CASSVDRVTGELFF. Complete variable domain (other parts from reference TRBV9 and TRBJ2-2): DSGVTQTPKHLITATGQRVTLRCSPRSGDLSVYWYQQSLDQGLQFLIQYYNGEERAKGNILERFSAQQFPDLHSELNLSSLELGDSALYFCASSVDRVTGELFFGEGSRLTVL.

The genes are TRBV29-1 and TRBJ1-1, with D unclear. V was shortened by 7 bases and J by 1 base, with 10 bases between the two germline ends. Germline CDR1 SQVTM, CDR2 ANQGSEA. This CDR3 region has 12 residues. This chain's CDR3 is CSATTWNTEAFF. The CDR3 bases are TGCAGCGCTACGACCTGGAACACTGAAGCTTTCTTT.

The rearrangement uses TRBV6-1 and TRBJ1-2; D perhaps matches TRBD1 (5 bases). V shed 4 bases and J shed 5 bases, with 17 bases lying between them. The CDR3 length is 15 residues. The germline CDR1 and CDR2 sequences are MNHNS and SASEGT. DNA of the CDR3: TGTGCCAGCAGTGTGGTTAGTACAGGCAAATATGGCTACACCTTC. The encoded protein is CASSVVSTGKYGYTF.

This rearrangement joins TRBV7-2 to TRBJ2-1; D may be TRBD1 or TRBD2 (5 bases each). V lost 2 bases to trimming and J lost 5 bases, with 19 bases between them. Germline V CDR1 and CDR2: SGHTA, FQGNSA. The length of the CDR3 is 17 residues. The CDR3 loop reads CASSLRSGTAPHNEQFF. Here the CDR3 DNA reads TGTGCCAGCAGCTTACGTTCAGGGACGGCCCCCCACAATGAGCAGTTCTTC.

This clone was counted once. This chain uses TRBV11-3 with TRBJ2-1, with 8 bases fitting TRBD2. The CDR3 length is 16 residues. Germline trimming cut 3 bases from V and 1 base from J; bases unmatched to any gene: 5. The germline V gene encodes CDR1 SGHNT and CDR2 YENEEA. This CDR3 is CASSLGGLGSYNEQFF. The CDR3 DNA sequence: TGTGCCAGCAGCTTGGGGGGACTAGGATCCTACAATGAGCAGTTCTTC.

V is TRBV6-1 and J is TRBJ2-7; D unresolved. CDR1 and CDR2 from the germline V gene are MNHNS and SASEGT. V gave up 5 bases and J gave up 2 bases, with 13 bases separating them. The CDR3 covers 14 residues. For the CDR3, the DNA is TGTGCCAGCAGTCAAAGGGCAGGACCCTACGAGCAGTACTTC. Translated, it gives CASSQRAGPYEQYF.